This T cell receptor (beta chain) came from a study of T cell changes during pregnancy in multiple sclerosis. This table comes from immunoSEQ multiplex PCR, and its TCRdb copy is limited to in-frame clones, with some not included. The sample includes tens of thousands of clones, roughly 94% of them seen just once. V dropped 0 bases and J dropped 2 bases, with 12 bases sitting between them. The CDR3 is 16 amino acids. Per germline, CDR1 MNHEY and CDR2 SMNVEV (reference sequence). This clone has only one observation. The material sequenced was CD8+ T cells from peripheral blood mononuclear cells, taken after pregnancy. The source of this sequence is a female donor with multiple sclerosis, enrolled in a pregnancy study. The chain is built from TRBV27 and TRBJ2-3; a weak D match, TRBD2 (6 bases). The CDR3 spells CASSLSSGDLTDTQYF. In DNA form, the CDR3 reads TGTGCCAGCAGTTTATCCTCGGGGGACCTCACAGATACGCAGTATTTT.